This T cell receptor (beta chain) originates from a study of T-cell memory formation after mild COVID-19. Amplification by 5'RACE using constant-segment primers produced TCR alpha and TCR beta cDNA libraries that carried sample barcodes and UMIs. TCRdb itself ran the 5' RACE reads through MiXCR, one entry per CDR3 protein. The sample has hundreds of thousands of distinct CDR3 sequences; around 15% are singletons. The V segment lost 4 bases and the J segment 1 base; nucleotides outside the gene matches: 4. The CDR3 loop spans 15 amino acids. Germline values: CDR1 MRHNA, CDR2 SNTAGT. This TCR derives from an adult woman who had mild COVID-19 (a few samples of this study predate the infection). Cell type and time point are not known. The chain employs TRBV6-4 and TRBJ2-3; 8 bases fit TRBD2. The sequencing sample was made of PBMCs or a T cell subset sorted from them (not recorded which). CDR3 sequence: CASSGVSGGTDTQYF. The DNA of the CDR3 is TGTGCCAGCAGTGGAGTTAGCGGGGGCACAGATACGCAGTATTTT.